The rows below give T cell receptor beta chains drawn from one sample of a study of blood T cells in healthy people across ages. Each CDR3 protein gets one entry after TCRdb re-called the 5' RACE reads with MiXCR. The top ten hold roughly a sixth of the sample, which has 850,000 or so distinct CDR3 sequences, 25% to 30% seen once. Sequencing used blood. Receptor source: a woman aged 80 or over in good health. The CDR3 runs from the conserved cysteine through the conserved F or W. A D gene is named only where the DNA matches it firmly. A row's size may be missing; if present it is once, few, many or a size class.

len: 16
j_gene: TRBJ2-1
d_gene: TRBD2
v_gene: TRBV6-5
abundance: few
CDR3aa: CASTYSGLAGGNEQFF
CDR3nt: TGTGCCAGCACCTACAGTGGACTAGCGGGGGGGAATGAGCAGTTCTTC

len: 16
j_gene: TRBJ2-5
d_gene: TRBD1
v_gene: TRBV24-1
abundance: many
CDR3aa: CATSDTGTGGQETQYF
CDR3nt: TGTGCCACCAGTGATACCGGGACAGGGGGTCAAGAGACCCAGTACTTC

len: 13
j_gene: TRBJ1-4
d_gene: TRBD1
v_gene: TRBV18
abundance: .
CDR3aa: CASSPLQGGKLFF
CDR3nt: TGTGCCAGCTCACCACTGCAGGGGGGAAAACTGTTTTTT

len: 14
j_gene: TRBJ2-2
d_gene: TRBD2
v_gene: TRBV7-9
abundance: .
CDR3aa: CASGLAGNTGERFF
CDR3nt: TGTGCCAGTGGACTAGCGGGGAATACCGGGGAGCGGTTTTTT

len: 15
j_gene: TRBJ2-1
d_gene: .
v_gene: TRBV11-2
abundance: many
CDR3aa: CATQRGGRIFNEQFF
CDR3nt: TGTGCCACTCAGCGCGGGGGCCGGATTTTCAATGAGCAGTTCTTC

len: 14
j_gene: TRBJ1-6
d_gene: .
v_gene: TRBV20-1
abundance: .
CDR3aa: CSARAQYYNSLLHF
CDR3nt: TGCAGTGCTAGAGCCCAGTACTATAATTCACTCCTCCACTTT

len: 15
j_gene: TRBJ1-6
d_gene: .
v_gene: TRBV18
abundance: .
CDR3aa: CASSPPPAGTSPLHF
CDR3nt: TGTGCCAGCTCACCACCTCCGGCAGGGACTTCACCCCTCCACTTT

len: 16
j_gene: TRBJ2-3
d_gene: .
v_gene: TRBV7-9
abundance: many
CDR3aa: CASSLVGASVTDTQYF
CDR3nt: TGTGCCAGCAGCTTAGTGGGGGCTAGCGTCACAGATACGCAGTATTTT

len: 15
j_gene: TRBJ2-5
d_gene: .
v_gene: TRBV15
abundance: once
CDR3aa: CPTSRGGSFMETQYF
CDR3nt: TGTCCTACCAGCAGAGGGGGTAGTTTTATGGAGACCCAGTACTTC

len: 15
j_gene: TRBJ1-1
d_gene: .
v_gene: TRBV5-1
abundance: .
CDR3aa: CASSPARSFGTEAFF
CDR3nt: TGCGCCAGCAGCCCCGCGAGGTCCTTCGGCACTGAAGCTTTCTTT

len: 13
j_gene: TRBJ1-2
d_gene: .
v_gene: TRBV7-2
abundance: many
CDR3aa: CASSPGTPYGYTF
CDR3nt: TGTGCCAGCAGCCCAGGGACCCCCTATGGCTACACCTTC

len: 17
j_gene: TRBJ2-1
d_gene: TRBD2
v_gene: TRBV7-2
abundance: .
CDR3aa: CASSLVGLAGAYNEQFF
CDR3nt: TGTGCCAGCAGCTTAGTAGGACTAGCGGGTGCTTACAATGAGCAGTTCTTC

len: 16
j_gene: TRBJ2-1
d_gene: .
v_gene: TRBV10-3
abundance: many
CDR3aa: CAISEGLNSAVNEQFF
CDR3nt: TGTGCCATCAGTGAGGGACTTAATAGTGCCGTCAATGAGCAGTTCTTC